One and the same sample provided the 11 T cell receptor beta chains below, sequenced in a study of early T cells in non-severe SARS-CoV-2 infection. TCRdb reprocessed the 5' RACE reads with MiXCR, giving one entry per CDR3 protein. The profile covers 54,000 or so distinct CDR3 sequences, with 10% to 15% appearing a single time and about 5% taken by the ten largest. Sample: whole blood. These receptor sequences come from an adult who was a healthcare worker with PCR-confirmed SARS-CoV-2 infection or an uninfected control (not recorded which).

The chain recombines TRBV6-1 with TRBJ1-3; D uncertain. This CDR3 has 14 amino acids. Germline-derived CDR1 and CDR2 are MNHNS and SASEGT. Trimming removed 1 base at V and 3 bases at J, with 7 bases between. The CDR3 spells CASSEGAFGNTIYF. CDR3 coding DNA: TGTGCCAGCAGTGAAGGGGCTTTTGGAAACACCATATATTTT.

The chain joins TRBV30 to TRBJ2-1; perhaps D is TRBD1 or TRBD2 (5 bases each). The V and J ends lost 0 bases and 10 bases respectively, with 13 bases between them. Germline CDR1 reads GTSNPN; CDR2 reads SVGIG (reference sequence). The CDR3 totals 13 residues. CDR3 sequence: CAWSVGVDREQFF. CDR3 sequence (DNA): TGTGCCTGGAGTGTGGGGGTAGACAGAGAGCAGTTCTTC.

The genes are TRBV18 and TRBJ1-1; D is undetermined. The CDR3 contains 13 residues. With 0 bases removed from V and 7 bases from J, the gap between germline ends came to 9 bases. Germline loops: CDR1 KGHSH, CDR2 LQKENI. The CDR3 is CASSPPAQYEAFF. The CDR3 coding sequence is TGTGCCAGCTCACCACCGGCCCAGTATGAAGCTTTCTTT.

V usage is TRBV7-9 and J usage is TRBJ1-1, with 7 bases identical to TRBD1. Germline lookup yields CDR1 SEHNR and CDR2 FQNEAQ (reference sequence). This CDR3 comprises 14 residues. With 5 bases clipped from V and 5 bases from J, the junction kept 8 bases outside the gene matches. CDR3 DNA: TGTGCCAGCAGCCCTTACAGGGGAGAAACTGAAGCTTTCTTT. Its protein is CASSPYRGETEAFF.

The V and J genes are TRBV28 and TRBJ1-1; D is unclear. Trimming stripped 1 base from V and 1 base from J, with 4 bases between. The germline V gene encodes CDR1 MDHEN and CDR2 SYDVKM. The CDR3 contains 13 residues. CDR3 coding DNA: TGTGCCAGCAGTTTATCACAGAACACTGAAGCTTTCTTT. Amino acids: CASSLSQNTEAFF.

This clonotype was counted a few times. The chain uses TRBV5-4 and TRBJ1-1; 9 bases line up with TRBD1. The CDR3 spans 14 residues. V gave up 7 bases and J gave up 5 bases; unmatched junction bases: 9. Germline V gene lookup returns CDR1 SGHNT and CDR2 YYREEE (reference sequence). CDR3 amino acids: CASFRDRVLTEAFF. The CDR3 DNA sequence: TGTGCCAGCTTCCGGGACAGGGTGCTAACTGAAGCTTTCTTT. Full variable domain (missing parts from reference TRBV5-4 and TRBJ1-1): ETGVTQSPTHLIKTRGQQVTLRCSSQSGHNTVSWYQQALGQGPQFIFQYYREEENGRGNFPPRFSGLQFPNYSSELNVNALELDDSALYLCASFRDRVLTEAFFGQGTRLTVV.

As regards this clonotype: This may come from a read error, since a much larger clone is one base off. V is TRBV5-1 and J is TRBJ2-5; a weak D match, TRBD1 (6 bases). Per germline, CDR1 SGHRS and CDR2 YFSETQ. V dropped 4 bases and J dropped 4 bases, with 14 bases sitting between them. The CDR3 has 14 amino acids. This CDR3 is CASSPTGRGETQYF. In nucleotides, the CDR3 is TGCGCCAGCAGCCCCACCGGCAGGGGAGAGACCCAGTACTTC.

Many counts were recorded for this clonotype. V usage is TRBV3-1 and J usage is TRBJ1-2, with a tentative D call TRBD1 (6 bases). V was clipped by 4 bases and J by 0 bases, with 12 bases between them. Germline V gives CDR1 LGHDT, CDR2 YNNKEL (reference sequence). This CDR3 is 15 amino acids long. Here the CDR3 reads CASSPRGAANYGYTF. In DNA, the CDR3 is TGTGCCAGCAGCCCCCGGGGGGCTGCTAACTATGGCTACACCTTC.

DNA for the CDR3: TGTGCCAGCAGCAGAGGCGGGGGGGACTCTCAGCAGTACTTC. This gives the protein CASSRGGGDSQQYF. The chain recombines TRBV7-2 with TRBJ2-7; 9 bases agree with TRBD2. The CDR3 length is 14 residues. Trimming took 5 bases from V and 8 from J; bases not matched to a gene: 10. The germline V gene encodes CDR1 SGHTA and CDR2 FQGNSA. The full variable domain, completed using reference TRBV7-2 and TRBJ2-7, is GAGVSQSPSNKVTEKGKDVELRCDPISGHTALYWYRQSLGQGLEFLIYFQGNSAPDKSGLPSDRFSAERTGGSVSTLTIQRTQQEDSAVYLCASSRGGGDSQQYFGPGTRLTVT.

This clonotype was recorded only once. The rearrangement links TRBV20-1 to TRBJ2-5; D gene ambiguous. Trimming cost V 3 bases and J 3 bases, with 11 bases left between them. This CDR3 contains 13 residues. Per germline, CDR1 DFQATT and CDR2 SNEGSKA (reference sequence). The DNA for the CDR3 is TGCAGTGCTAGCGGCCTAGAAAAAGAGACCCAGTACTTC. It codes for CSASGLEKETQYF.

The table lists this clonotype with a few counts. This sequence joins TRBV3-1 and TRBJ2-5; D might be TRBD2 (5 bases). The CDR3 length is 15 residues. Per germline, CDR1 LGHDT and CDR2 YNNKEL (reference sequence). Trimming removed 0 bases from V and 3 bases from J, with 11 bases in between. CDR3 in DNA: TGTGCCAGCAGCCAAGAAGCAGCGGATAAAGAGACCCAGTACTTC. Encoded protein: CASSQEAADKETQYF.